The 25 T cell receptor beta chains below were found in one sample sequenced in a study of prognosis after radiotherapy for stage I lung cancer. Amplification of TCR beta CDR3 from genomic DNA used two-round multiplex PCR. The first round of PCR was done with primers that matched each TRBV and TRBJ gene. TCRdb re-analysed the multiplex PCR reads in MiXCR, keeping a single row per CDR3 protein. Of around 28,000 distinct CDR3 sequences listed, 40% to 60% are singletons. Source: PBMCs, taken before or after stereotactic body radiation therapy (not recorded which). The receptor source for this set is a donor over 45 with non-small cell lung cancer.

This clonotype has at least ten counts. CDR3 DNA sequence: TGCGCCAGCAGCTCACAGGGCGTCCCCGGGGAGCTGTTTTTT. Its protein product is CASSSQGVPGELFF. The gene calls are TRBV5-1 and TRBJ2-2; perhaps TRBD1 as D (6 bases). The CDR3 runs to 14 residues. Germline CDR1 and CDR2: SGHRS and YFSETQ. V lost 3 bases and J 6 bases, leaving 12 bases between the germline ends. Based on the CDR3 plus reference TRBV5-1 and TRBJ2-2, the full variable domain is KAGVTQTPRYLIKTRGQQVTLSCSPISGHRSVSWYQQTPGQGLQFLFEYFSETQRNKGNFPGRFSGRQFSNSRSEMNVSTLELGDSALYLCASSSQGVPGELFFGEGSRLTVL.

The chain combines TRBV5-5 with TRBJ2-4; TRBD1 matches 11 bases. Looked up from germline, CDR1 is SGHKS and CDR2 is YYEKEE (reference sequence). J gave up 9 bases and V 1 base, and 6 bases lay outside the gene matches. The CDR3 covers 15 residues. The CDR3 DNA reads as TGTGCCAGCAGCTTGTCAGGGACAGGGGGGATCATTCAGTACTTC. Protein: CASSLSGTGGIIQYF.

As for this clonotype: One junction end disagrees with the germline gene, perhaps due to a read error. J is TRBJ2-3 and V is TRBV2; 9 bases are a match to TRBD2. This CDR3 has 15 amino acids. The germline gives CDR1 SNHLY, CDR2 FYNNEI. CDR3 DNA: TGTTCCAGCAGTGAACGCGGGAGGGGCCCATATACGCAGTATTTT. It translates to CSSSERGRGPYTQYF.

This clonotype occurred many times. The J gene is TRBJ2-7, the V gene TRBV10-3, with TRBD2 matching over 11 bases. V lost 11 bases, J lost 4 bases, and 16 bases stayed unmatched. The length of the CDR3 is 16 residues. CDR1 and CDR2 (germline): ENHRY, SYGVKD. CDR3 DNA sequence: TGTGCCTCTAGACCCGGGACTAGCGGCCGTACATACGAGCAGTACTTC. Protein product: CASRPGTSGRTYEQYF.

In this sample, this clonotype turned up many times. This chain uses TRBV4-2 with TRBJ1-1, with D perhaps matching TRBD1 (5 bases). CDR1 is LGHNA and CDR2 is YNFKEQ in the germline V gene. This CDR3 is built from 15 residues. V lost 0 bases to trimming and J lost 3 bases, with 11 bases between them. The CDR3 DNA follows: TGTGCCAGCAGCCAAGAGATGGGGGGGGACACTGAAGCTTTCTTT. Amino acids: CASSQEMGGDTEAFF.

This clonotype was seen just once. The chain has TRBV18 and TRBJ2-2, with D perhaps matching TRBD2 (5 bases). Germline V gene sequence: CDR1 KGHSH, CDR2 LQKENI. This CDR3 is 13 amino acids long. Trimming removed 2 bases at V and 5 bases at J, with 6 bases between. The CDR3: CASSPGLTGELFF. CDR3 coding DNA: TGTGCCAGCTCACCAGGACTTACCGGGGAGCTGTTTTTT. Using reference TRBV18 and TRBJ2-2 for the parts outside the CDR3, the full variable domain is NAGVMQNPRHLVRRRGQEARLRCSPMKGHSHVYWYRQLPEEGLKFMVYLQKENIIDESGMPKERFSAEFPKEGPSILRIQQVVRGDSAAYFCASSPGLTGELFFGEGSRLTVL.

This clonotype was observed at least ten times. The V and J genes are TRBV9 and TRBJ2-7, with D uncertain. There are 15 residues in the CDR3. Looked up from germline, CDR1 is SGDLS and CDR2 is YYNGEE. The V and J ends lost 0 bases and 0 bases respectively, with 10 bases between them. The CDR3 loop reads CASSVGMQTSYEQYF. CDR3 nucleotides: TGTGCCAGCAGCGTAGGAATGCAGACCTCCTACGAGCAGTACTTC.

This clonotype appeared once. The rearrangement joins TRBV11-2 to TRBJ1-2; no clear D gene. Germline CDR1 and CDR2: SGHAT and FQNNGV. V dropped 5 bases and J dropped 4 bases, with 11 bases sitting between them. This CDR3 comprises 13 residues. DNA of the CDR3: TGTGCCAGCAGCGGATTACGTACCTATGGCTACACCTTC. This gives the protein CASSGLRTYGYTF.

As for this clonotype: With a far larger clone one base away, a read error is the likely cause. V is TRBV6-1 and J is TRBJ2-3; D might be TRBD2 (6 bases). CDR3 size: 15 residues. Germline CDR1 is MNHNS and CDR2 is SASEGT. V dropped 5 bases and J dropped 3 bases, with 15 bases sitting between them. The CDR3 region is CASSYRLEGTDTQYF. CDR3 in DNA: TGTGCCAGCAGTTACAGACTAGAGGGGACAGATACGCAGTATTTT.

The J gene is TRBJ2-5, the V gene TRBV5-8, with D tentatively TRBD1 or TRBD2 (6 bases each). V was pared by 5 bases and J by 4 bases, with 21 bases between. This CDR3 is 16 amino acids long. CDR1 and CDR2 from the germline V gene are SGHTS and YDEGEE. The CDR3 DNA is TGTGCCAGCAGTCCAGGACAGTTGGGGGGTGGAGAGACCCAGTACTTC. Translation gives CASSPGQLGGGETQYF.

About this clonotype: The junction and the germline gene differ at one end; a read error may be behind it. The chain carries TRBV30 and TRBJ1-1; D unresolved. Germline-derived CDR1 and CDR2 are GTSNPN and SVGIG (reference sequence). This CDR3 is 13 amino acids long. CDR3 DNA sequence: TGTTCCTGGAGGCGGGGTTGGAACACTGAAGCTTTCTTT. Protein: CSWRRGWNTEAFF.

The chain joins TRBV9 to TRBJ2-2; 10 bases map to TRBD2. The CDR3 is made up of 18 amino acids. V lost 2 bases to trimming and J lost 8 bases; unmatched junction nucleotides: 15. CDR1 and CDR2 (germline): SGDLS, YYNGEE. CDR3 protein: CASSVEKIGGLAPGELFF. Here the CDR3 DNA reads TGTGCCAGCAGCGTGGAGAAAATCGGGGGACTAGCGCCTGGGGAGCTGTTTTTT. Based on the CDR3 plus reference TRBV9 and TRBJ2-2, the full variable domain is DSGVTQTPKHLITATGQRVTLRCSPRSGDLSVYWYQQSLDQGLQFLIQYYNGEERAKGNILERFSAQQFPDLHSELNLSSLELGDSALYFCASSVEKIGGLAPGELFFGEGSRLTVL.

This clonotype was seen repeatedly, ten times or more. V and J are TRBV20-1 and TRBJ2-1, with 12 bases aligning to TRBD2. This CDR3 contains 16 residues. Germline lookup yields CDR1 DFQATT and CDR2 SNEGSKA (reference sequence). V lost 5 bases to trimming and J lost 0 bases; unmatched junction nucleotides: 5. CDR3 loop: CSASGLAGSSYNEQFF. The CDR3 coding sequence is TGCAGTGCTTCCGGACTAGCGGGAAGCTCCTACAATGAGCAGTTCTTC.

This clonotype was seen only a few times. This may be a read error, as it is one base from a much larger clone. V is TRBV6-1 and J is TRBJ1-1; no clear D. Germline CDR1 and CDR2: MNHNS and SASEGT. The CDR3 totals 14 residues. V was trimmed by 2 bases and J by 4 bases, leaving 11 bases between them. The CDR3 DNA reads TGTGCCAGCAGTGAATGGCGGTCAACCACTGAAGCTTTCTTT. Amino acid sequence: CASSEWRSTTEAFF.

This clonotype appeared once. A far more abundant clone sits one base away, making this likely a read error. V usage is TRBV2 and J usage is TRBJ2-1; unclear D gene. Trimming stripped 5 bases from V and 6 bases from J, with 11 bases between. In germline, CDR1 is SNHLY, CDR2 FYNNEI. The CDR3 totals 13 residues. The CDR3 region is CASSLGWPNEQFF. The CDR3, as DNA: TGTGCCAGCAGTTTAGGATGGCCCAATGAGCAGTTCTTC.

The chain employs TRBV7-9 and TRBJ2-7; D assignment may be TRBD1 or TRBD2 (5 bases each). Germline lookup yields CDR1 SEHNR and CDR2 FQNEAQ (reference sequence). V was trimmed by 3 bases and J by 3 bases, leaving 15 bases between them. This CDR3 region has 15 residues. CDR3 loop: CASSLGRGRCYEQYF. The CDR3 DNA sequence: TGTGCCAGCAGCTTGGGCCGGGGACGGTGCTACGAGCAGTACTTC.

This clonotype was counted many times. This chain joins TRBV18 and TRBJ1-2; no definite D call. The CDR3 spans 14 residues. Between the trimmed V and J ends, which lost 6 bases and 0 bases, there was a span of 11 bases. CDR1 KGHSH and CDR2 LQKENI come from the germline V gene. The CDR3 protein is CASSPPSSNYGYTF. The CDR3 DNA follows: TGTGCCAGCTCCCCGCCTAGTTCTAACTATGGCTACACCTTC.

The chain uses TRBV28 and TRBJ2-2; D not resolved. The CDR3 covers 16 residues. Germline lookup yields CDR1 MDHEN and CDR2 SYDVKM. The V and J ends lost 11 bases and 2 bases respectively, with 21 bases between them. The CDR3 spells CALQRGVFANTGELFF. The CDR3 region has the DNA TGTGCCCTACAGCGTGGGGTGTTCGCAAACACCGGGGAGCTGTTTTTT.

A note on this clonotype: A far larger clone differs by one base, so this is likely a read error. This sequence joins TRBV7-2 and TRBJ1-6; possibly TRBD1 for D (5 bases). The V and J ends lost 1 base and 10 bases respectively, with 14 bases between them. CDR1 and CDR2 from the germline V gene are SGHTA and FQGNSA. This CDR3 contains 15 residues. CDR3 protein: CASSLGGASESPLHF. Here the CDR3 DNA reads TGTGCCAGCAGCTTAGGGGGCGCATCAGAATCACCCCTCCACTTT.

About this clonotype itself: Germline is not matched at one junction end, which may reflect a read error. The chain is built from TRBV7-9 and TRBJ2-2, with TRBD1 matching 7 bases. Germline V gene data show CDR1 as SEHNR and CDR2 as FQNEAQ (reference sequence). The CDR3 has 16 amino acids. DNA for the CDR3: TGTGCCAGCATCCCGTGGCCCGTGACAGGGTCCGGTGAGCTGTTTTTT. Amino acids: CASIPWPVTGSGELFF. The variable domain in full, completed from reference TRBV7-9 and TRBJ2-2, reads DTGVSQNPRHKITKRGQNVTFRCDPISEHNRLYWYRQTLGQGPEFLTYFQNEAQLEKSRLLSDRFSAERPKGSFSTLEIQRTEQGDSAMYLCASIPWPVTGSGELFFGEGSRLTVL.

Of note for this clonotype: This likely reflects a read error, since a far larger clone is one base away. The chain combines TRBV11-3 with TRBJ2-7; 7 nucleotides match TRBD1. The CDR3 spans 14 residues. CDR1 is SGHNT and CDR2 is YENEEA in the germline V gene. J gave up 2 bases and V 5 bases, and 6 bases lay outside the gene matches. CDR3 nucleotide sequence: TGTGCCAGCAGCCCCTGGACAGGCCCCTACGAGCAGTACTTC. This gives the protein CASSPWTGPYEQYF.

The table lists this clonotype with many counts. The gene calls are TRBV11-1 and TRBJ2-1; D unresolved. The length of the CDR3 is 14 residues. CDR1 is SGHAT and CDR2 is FQDESV in the germline V gene (reference sequence). Trimming pared 8 bases from V and 2 bases from J, leaving 13 bases between. CDR3 DNA sequence: TGTGCCAGCGGTGAGAGTGGCCCCTACAATGAGCAGTTCTTC. Residues: CASGESGPYNEQFF. Using reference TRBV11-1 and TRBJ2-1 for the parts outside the CDR3, the full variable domain is EAEVAQSPRYKITEKSQAVAFWCDPISGHATLYWYRQILGQGPELLVQFQDESVVDDSQLPKDRFSAERLKGVDSTLKIQPAELGDSAMYLCASGESGPYNEQFFGPGTRLTVL.

This clonotype has a handful of counts. The junction shows a germline mismatch at one end, possibly a read error. The rearrangement links TRBV28 to TRBJ2-7; possibly TRBD2 for D (6 bases). There are 15 residues in the CDR3. The V gene's germline CDR1 is MDHEN and CDR2 SYDVKM. The CDR3 spells CAISSPPWGAGEQYF. In DNA form, the CDR3 reads TGTGCCATCAGTTCCCCGCCCTGGGGCGCGGGGGAGCAGTACTTC. Complete variable domain (other parts from reference TRBV28 and TRBJ2-7): DVKVTQSSRYLVKRTGEKVFLECVQDMDHENMFWYRQDPGLGLRLIYFSYDVKMKEKGDIPEGYSVSREKKERFSLILESASTNQTSMYLCAISSPPWGAGEQYFGPGTRLTVT.

Turning to this clonotype: The junction and the germline gene differ at one end; a read error may be behind it. The chain's CDR3 is CASSGRSRNQHQHF. CDR3 bases: TGTGCCAGCTCGGGAAGAAGTCGCAATCAGCACCAGCATTTT. The V and J genes are TRBV6-2 or TRBV6-3 and TRBJ1-5, with D hard to call. Looked up from germline, CDR1 is MNHEY and CDR2 is SVGEGT. This CDR3 region has 14 residues.

With regard to this clonotype: A far larger clone is a single base away, which makes a read error likely. V usage is TRBV28 and J usage is TRBJ2-7; unclear D gene. V was shortened by 4 bases and J by 6 bases, with 13 bases between the two germline ends. This CDR3 contains 13 residues. Germline CDR1 MDHEN, CDR2 SYDVKM. CDR3 DNA sequence: TGTGCCAGCAGTTGTCCCGAGCTGGGCGAGCAGTACTTC. Translated, it gives CASSCPELGEQYF. The complete variable domain, with remaining parts taken from reference TRBV28 and TRBJ2-7, reads DVKVTQSSRYLVKRTGEKVFLECVQDMDHENMFWYRQDPGLGLRLIYFSYDVKMKEKGDIPEGYSVSREKKERFSLILESASTNQTSMYLCASSCPELGEQYFGPGTRLTVT.